Below, 2 T cell receptor beta chains from the same sample are listed, as sequenced in a study of blood T cell repertoires in COVID-19. TCRdb's copy holds only in-frame clones and misses some; the assay was immunoSEQ multiplex PCR. The repertoire holds 150,000 to 180,000 clones, with 80% as singletons. The sequenced material came from peripheral blood. These receptors were collected from a man aged 60 to 69 with acute or convalescent COVID-19.

The CDR3 DNA reads as TGTGCCAGTAGTCCTTCAGGGTCCTCCTACAATGAGCAGTTCTTC. This sequence encodes CASSPSGSSYNEQFF. The chain carries TRBV19 and TRBJ2-1; perhaps TRBD1 as D (5 bases). This CDR3 spans 15 amino acids. V lost 5 bases and J 0 bases, leaving 11 bases between the germline ends. Looked up from germline, CDR1 is LNHDA and CDR2 is SQIVND (reference sequence).

This clone was counted a few times. This sequence joins TRBV6-5 and TRBJ1-2; 10 bases are shared with TRBD1. Germline lookup yields CDR1 MNHEY and CDR2 SVGAGI. Trimming at V came to 10 bases and at J to 0 bases, leaving 8 bases not matched to a gene. The CDR3 is 15 amino acids. CDR3 sequence (DNA): TGTGCCACCCGACAGGGGGCTTCCCCTAACTATGGCTACACCTTC. Amino acid sequence: CATRQGASPNYGYTF.